A selection of T cell receptor beta chains follows, all from one sample in a study of identical twins. TCRdb itself ran the 5' RACE reads through MiXCR, one entry per CDR3 protein. Among about 530,000 distinct CDR3 sequences listed, approximately 20% were seen once. These data were likewise used in another study, on yellow fever vaccine responses in identical twins.

Sequenced material: CD4+ T cells sorted from blood. These receptors were taken from a woman younger than 30 in good health. Both conserved end residues are part of each CDR3.

v_call	j_call	cdr3_aa
TRBV27	TRBJ2-5	CASSLRGLGETQYF
TRBV24-1	TRBJ2-1	CATAASGVPPVQFF
TRBV5-1	TRBJ1-4	CASSPGPPAEKLFF
TRBV25-1	TRBJ2-7	CASSDPRVYEQYF
TRBV12-3/TRBV12-4	TRBJ2-1	CASSSPLVAGAREQFF
TRBV2	TRBJ2-7	CASRDPLLDEQYF
TRBV28	TRBJ2-1	CATTQIGGEQFF
TRBV28	TRBJ1-5	CASSSSRAGQPQHF
TRBV4-1	TRBJ1-1	CASSLHRGPNTEAFF
TRBV6-1	TRBJ1-1	CASRRQVLNTEAFF
TRBV12-5	TRBJ2-2	CASGPLGLAGGSTGELFF
TRBV9	TRBJ2-3	CASSVALGTDTQYF
TRBV6-1	TRBJ1-2	CASSPGGQLSHYGYTF
TRBV4-1	TRBJ2-1	CASSLLPLVAGGLDEQFF
TRBV28	TRBJ2-1	CASAYNEQFF
TRBV12-3/TRBV12-4	TRBJ2-7	CATGTAYEQYF